This T cell receptor beta chain was profiled in a study of STAT3 mutations in large granular lymphocyte leukemia. The study, taken as a whole, reports: In T-cell large granular lymphocyte leukemia, about half of patients showed multiple immunodominant subclonotypes.

This clone was seen only a few times. The antigen is unknown. Profiling relied on immunoSEQ multiplex PCR, and the TCRdb table lists in-frame clones only, not all of them. The table records approximately 650 clones, approximately 32% of them present only once. The CDR3 is made up of 13 amino acids. The ends were cut back, 1 base at V and 1 base at J, with 7 bases in the middle. Germline-derived CDR1 and CDR2 are GTSNPN and SVGIG (reference sequence). The chain combines TRBV30 with TRBJ2-5; D could derive from TRBD1 or TRBD2 (5 bases each). This TCR was recovered from a male patient in his 50s with T-cell large granular lymphocyte leukemia. Some clones in this sample may be carry-over from other donors' samples. Sequencing was performed on peripheral blood mononuclear cells. The CDR3 reads CAWSAGLQETQYF. The CDR3 bases are TGTGCCTGGAGTGCGGGGCTCCAAGAGACCCAGTACTTC.